The TCR beta chain described here comes from a study of blood T cell repertoires in COVID-19. Study context: The samples span acute and convalescent COVID-19 from the United States, Italy and Spain. The analysed material was cDNA or gDNA that came from T cells, B-cell-depleted T cells, or PBMCs.

Per the authors' pipeline: It was from reference gene primer amplification that nucleated cell counts were estimated. Clones were read by immunoSEQ multiplex PCR, and TCRdb kept only the in-frame ones, dropping some. Clone size and V and J calls were adopted from that table, with D and trimming inferred from the DNA. This sample yields roughly 99,000 clones, of which 80% to 90% are seen a single time; about 1.9% belongs to the top ten. The CDR3 totals 21 residues. V was clipped by 4 bases and J by 1 base, with 30 bases between them. In germline, CDR1 is SGHRS, CDR2 YFSETQ. This sequence was found in a man aged 50 to 59 with COVID-19, enrolled during active disease. The rearrangement links TRBV5-1 to TRBJ2-4, with TRBD1 as a possible D gene (6 bases). Material: peripheral blood. Here the CDR3 reads CASSPLRVGQRTILAKNIQYF. CDR3 in DNA: TGCGCCAGCAGCCCCCTACGCGTAGGACAGAGGACGATTCTGGCCAAAAACATTCAGTACTTC.